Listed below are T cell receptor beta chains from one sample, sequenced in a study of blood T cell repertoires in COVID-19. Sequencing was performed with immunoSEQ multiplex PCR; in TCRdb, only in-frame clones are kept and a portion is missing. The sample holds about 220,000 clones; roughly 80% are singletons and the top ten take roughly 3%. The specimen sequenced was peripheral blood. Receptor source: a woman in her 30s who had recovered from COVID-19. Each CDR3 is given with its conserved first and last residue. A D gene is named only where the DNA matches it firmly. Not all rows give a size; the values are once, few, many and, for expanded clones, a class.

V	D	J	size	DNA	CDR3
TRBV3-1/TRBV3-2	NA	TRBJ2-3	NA	TGTGCCAGCAGCCCTAACCCAGATACGCAGTATTTT	CASSPNPDTQYF
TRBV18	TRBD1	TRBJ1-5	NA	TGTGCCAGTTGGACAGGGCAAAGCAATCAGCCCCAGCATTTT	CASWTGQSNQPQHF
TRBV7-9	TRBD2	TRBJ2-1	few	TGTGCCAGCAGCCCCGCGGGGGGCGCAGGCAATGAGCAGTTCTTC	CASSPAGGAGNEQFF
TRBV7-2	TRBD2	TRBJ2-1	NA	TGTGCCAGCAGCTTAGGAGGGTGGCGGGAGGCCTACAATGAGCAGTTCTTC	CASSLGGWREAYNEQFF
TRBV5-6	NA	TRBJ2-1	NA	TGTGCCAGCAGCAATCTTGGCCAGCGGCACGACGATGAGCAGTTCTTC	CASSNLGQRHDDEQFF
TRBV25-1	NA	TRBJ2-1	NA	TGTGCCAGCAGCCCCGATGGGCTAGAAGAGGGCGATGAGCAGTTCTTC	CASSPDGLEEGDEQFF
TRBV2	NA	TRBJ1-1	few	TGTGCCAGCAGGACCGACCAGGCAAACACTGAAGCTTTCTTT	CASRTDQANTEAFF
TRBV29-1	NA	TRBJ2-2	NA	TGCAGCGTGACTAAAAACACCGGGGAGCTGTTTTTT	CSVTKNTGELFF
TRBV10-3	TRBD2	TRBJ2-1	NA	TGTGCCATCAGCGATAGCGGGAGAAGGGCTGAGCAGTTCTTC	CAISDSGRRAEQFF
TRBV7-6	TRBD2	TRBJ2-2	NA	TGTGCCAGCAGCTTAGCGCGGGGAGGGACCGGGGAGCTGTTTTTT	CASSLARGGTGELFF
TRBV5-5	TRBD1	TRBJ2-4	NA	TGTGCCAGCAGCATCGATGGAGGATACCAGGGGGTCAAAAACATTCAGTACTTC	CASSIDGGYQGVKNIQYF
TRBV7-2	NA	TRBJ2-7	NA	TGTGCCAGCAGCTTATGGCGGAGCTACGAGCAGTACTTC	CASSLWRSYEQYF
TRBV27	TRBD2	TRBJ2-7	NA	TGTGCCACCCGGACTAGCGGATACGAGCAGTACTTC	CATRTSGYEQYF
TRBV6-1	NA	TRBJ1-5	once	TGTGCCAGCAGTGAACAAACTGGGGCCCGATATAGCAATCAGCCCCAGCATTTT	CASSEQTGARYSNQPQHF
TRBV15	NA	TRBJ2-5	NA	TGTGCCACCAGCAGACCCTTACAAGAGACCCAGTACTTC	CATSRPLQETQYF
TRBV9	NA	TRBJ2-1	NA	TGTGCCAGCAGCGTAGGTGGCGGTACCTACAATGAGCAGTTCTTC	CASSVGGGTYNEQFF
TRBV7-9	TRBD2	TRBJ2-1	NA	TGTGCCAGCAGCTTAGGACTAGCTCATTCCGATGAGCAGTTCTTC	CASSLGLAHSDEQFF
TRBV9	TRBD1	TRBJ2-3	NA	TGTGCCAGCAGCTCGGACAGGGGGCGCGTAGATACGCAGTATTTT	CASSSDRGRVDTQYF
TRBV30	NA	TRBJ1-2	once	TGTGCCTGGACCAAAACGGACAGCCCCTATGGCTACACCTTC	CAWTKTDSPYGYTF
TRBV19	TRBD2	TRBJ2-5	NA	TGTGCCAGTAGAGGACTAGGCCCCGAGACCCAGTACTTC	CASRGLGPETQYF
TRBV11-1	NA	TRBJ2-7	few	TGTGCCAGCAGCTTAAGCGGGCTCGAGCAGTACTTC	CASSLSGLEQYF
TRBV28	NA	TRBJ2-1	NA	TGTGCCAGCAGCCGCGGAGGGCCCTACAATGAGCAGTTCTTC	CASSRGGPYNEQFF
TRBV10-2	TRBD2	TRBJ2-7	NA	TGCGCCAGCAGGAGAACTAGCGGGAGTGGCTACGAGCAGTACTTC	CASRRTSGSGYEQYF
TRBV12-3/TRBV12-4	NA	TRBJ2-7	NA	TGTGCCAGCAGTCCTCAGCTAGACGAGCAGTACTTC	CASSPQLDEQYF
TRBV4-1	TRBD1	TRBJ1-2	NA	TGCGCCAGCAGCCAAGATGAGGGCAGGGGGTTCCGGAGTGGCTACACCTTC	CASSQDEGRGFRSGYTF
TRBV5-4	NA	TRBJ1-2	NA	TGTGCCAGCAGCTCAAAGCAGGGTCTTGAGGGCTACACCTTC	CASSSKQGLEGYTF
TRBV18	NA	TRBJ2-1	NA	TGTGCCAGCTCACCACCTCCGGGATACAATGAGCAGTTCTTC	CASSPPPGYNEQFF
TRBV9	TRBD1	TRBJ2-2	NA	TGTGCCAGCAGCCCTACCACAGGGGGAAACACCGGGGAGCTGTTTTTT	CASSPTTGGNTGELFF
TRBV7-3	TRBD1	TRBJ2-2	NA	TGTGCCAGCAGCTCTCAGGGGGCCGGGGAGCTGTTTTTT	CASSSQGAGELFF
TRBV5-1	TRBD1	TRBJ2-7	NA	TGCGCCAGCGGTAGGACAGGAGACTACGAGCAGTACTTC	CASGRTGDYEQYF
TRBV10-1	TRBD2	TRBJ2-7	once	TGCGCCAGCAGCGCGCCGGGACTAGCGGGCTCCTACGAGCAGTACTTC	CASSAPGLAGSYEQYF
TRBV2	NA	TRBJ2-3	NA	TGTGCCAGGTCGACTAACCCCCTAGGAGATACGCAGTATTTT	CARSTNPLGDTQYF
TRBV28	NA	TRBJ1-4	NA	TGTGCCAGCAGTCAAGGGCCAGGGGCGGTTAATGAAAAACTGTTTTTT	CASSQGPGAVNEKLFF
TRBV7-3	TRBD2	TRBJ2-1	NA	TGTGCCAGCAGCTTAAAGGCTAGCGGGGGACTTAGCTCCTACAATGAGCAGTTCTTC	CASSLKASGGLSSYNEQFF
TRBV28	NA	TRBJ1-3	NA	TGTGCCAGCAGAGAAACAGCTAACCCGGTGGACACCATATATTTT	CASRETANPVDTIYF
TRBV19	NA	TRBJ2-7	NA	TGTGCCAGTAGTATAGAACAGTTCTCCTACGAGCAGTACTTC	CASSIEQFSYEQYF
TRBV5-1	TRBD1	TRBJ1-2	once	TGCGCCAGCACCCACGACAGGGTTAACTATGGCTACACCTTC	CASTHDRVNYGYTF
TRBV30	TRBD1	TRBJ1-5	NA	TGTGCCTGGAGTCGCAAATTTCACGGGACAGGGATGCGCAATCAGCCCCAGCATTTT	CAWSRKFHGTGMRNQPQHF
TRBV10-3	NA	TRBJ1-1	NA	TGTGCCATCAGGGACCTTGGGGGCGGCGACACTGAAGCTTTCTTT	CAIRDLGGGDTEAFF
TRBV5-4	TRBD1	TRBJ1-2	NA	TGTGCCAGCAGCCCGCCAGGGACAGGGTGGTTTGAAGGCTACACCTTC	CASSPPGTGWFEGYTF
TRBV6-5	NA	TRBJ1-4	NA	TGTGCCAGCACCTTTACAGCAACTAATGAAAAACTGTTTTTT	CASTFTATNEKLFF
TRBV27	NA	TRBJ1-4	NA	TGTGCCAGCAGTTCCCAACCGGGACACCCTGAAAAACTGTTTTTT	CASSSQPGHPEKLFF
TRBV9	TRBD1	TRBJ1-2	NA	TGTGCCAGCAGCGCTCGCAGACAGGGTTTCGGCTATGGCTACACCTTC	CASSARRQGFGYGYTF
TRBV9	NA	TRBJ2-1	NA	TGTGCCAGCAGCGTCCCTTTACAGGGTAGTATTGATGAGCAGTTCTTC	CASSVPLQGSIDEQFF
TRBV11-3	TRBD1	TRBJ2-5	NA	TGTGCCAGCAGCCGAGGGGGCTCTGGGGAGACCCAGTACTTC	CASSRGGSGETQYF
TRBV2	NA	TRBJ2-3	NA	TGTGCCAGCAGTGACAGGGCGGGCACAGATACGCAGTATTTT	CASSDRAGTDTQYF
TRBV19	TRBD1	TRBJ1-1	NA	TGTGCCAGTAGTAACCCAGGACAGGGGATCACTGAAGCTTTCTTT	CASSNPGQGITEAFF